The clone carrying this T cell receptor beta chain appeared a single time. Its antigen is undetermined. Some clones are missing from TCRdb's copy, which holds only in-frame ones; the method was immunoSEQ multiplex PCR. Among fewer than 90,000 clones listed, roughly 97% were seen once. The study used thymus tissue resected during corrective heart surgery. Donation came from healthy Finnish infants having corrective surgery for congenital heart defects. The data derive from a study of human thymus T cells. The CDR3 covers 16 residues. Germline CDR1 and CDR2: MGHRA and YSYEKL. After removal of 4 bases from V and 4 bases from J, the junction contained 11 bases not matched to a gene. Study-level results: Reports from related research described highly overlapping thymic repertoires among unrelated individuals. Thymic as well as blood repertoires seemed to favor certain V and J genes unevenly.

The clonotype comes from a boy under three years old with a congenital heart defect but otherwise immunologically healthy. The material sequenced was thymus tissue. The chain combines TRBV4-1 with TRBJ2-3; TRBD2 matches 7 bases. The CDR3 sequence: CASSPILLAESDTQYF. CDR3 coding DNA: TGCGCCAGCAGCCCGATTCTTCTAGCGGAGTCAGATACGCAGTATTTT.